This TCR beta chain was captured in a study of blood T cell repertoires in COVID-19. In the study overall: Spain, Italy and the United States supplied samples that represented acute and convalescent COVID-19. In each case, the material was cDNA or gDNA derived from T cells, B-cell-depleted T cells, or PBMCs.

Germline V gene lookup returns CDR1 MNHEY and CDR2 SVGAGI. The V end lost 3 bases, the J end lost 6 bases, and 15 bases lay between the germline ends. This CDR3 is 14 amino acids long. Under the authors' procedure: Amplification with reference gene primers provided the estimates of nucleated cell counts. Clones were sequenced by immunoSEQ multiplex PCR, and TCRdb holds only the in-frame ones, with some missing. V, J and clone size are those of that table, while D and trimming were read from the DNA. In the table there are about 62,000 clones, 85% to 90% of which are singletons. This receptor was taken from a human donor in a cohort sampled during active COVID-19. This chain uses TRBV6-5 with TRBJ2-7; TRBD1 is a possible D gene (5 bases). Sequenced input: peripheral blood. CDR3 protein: CASSYSRVSSEQYF. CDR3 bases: TGTGCCAGCAGTTATAGCAGGGTGTCTAGCGAGCAGTACTTC.